This T cell receptor (beta chain) was sequenced in a study of post-analysis software for immune sequencing data. As for the study in general: Clinical courses comprised relapsing-remitting, secondary progressive and progressive-relapsing multiple sclerosis.

Study-level results: Patients had higher frequencies than controls of four to six TRBV segments, including TRBV5-6, TRBV5-1 and TRBV20-1. Strong co-clustering by F measure was seen for same-batch samples. Patients with multiple sclerosis recorded significantly lower normalized Chao1 diversity than controls, the study found.

CDR3 length equals 16 residues. V gave up 4 bases and J gave up 5 bases, with 20 bases separating them. Germline V CDR1 and CDR2: MGHRA, YSYEKL. This clonotype was seen repeatedly, ten times or more. Its specificity is unknown. Every TCR beta cDNA library bore unique molecular identifiers. With roughly 1 to 11 million T cells as the source, approximately 500,000 cDNA molecules resulted. TCRdb fed the PCR reads into MiXCR, producing one record per CDR3 protein. Of about 540,000 distinct CDR3 sequences in the sample, around 31% were seen once. Material: blood. This TCR was sampled from a girl aged 2 to 17 with multiple sclerosis. The chain is built from TRBV4-1 and TRBJ2-5, with TRBD2 as a possible D gene (6 bases). Written as DNA, the CDR3 is TGCGCCAGCAGCCCCCCAGCGGGCCCTGAGAGGGAGACCCAGTACTTC. Translated, it gives CASSPPAGPERETQYF.